This TCR beta chain is from a study of tumor and adjacent non-tumor tissue in lung cancer (dated by TCRdb to the late 2010s). About the full investigation: The cohort included some 11 adenocarcinoma, a couple of squamous cell carcinoma and 1 small cell lung cancer patients. Ages among the approximately 15 patients ranged from about 30 to 85 years, there were some 10 men and 5 women, and disease was at TNM stage I to III. A total of fewer than 150 million productive TCRbeta reads were generated by sequencing, corresponding to an average of approximately 4.3 million reads per sample. Using bulk TCRbeta repertoires from over 14 lung cancer patients, the study set lung tumor tissue side by side with matched distant non-tumor lung tissue. More than 25 paired specimens, one tumor and one normal lung sample per patient, were profiled by TCRbeta CDR3 sequencing.

Of note for this clonotype: Its cognate antigen has yet to be identified. A much larger clone differs from this one at a single base, so this may be a read error.

Via the germline V gene (reference sequence), CDR1 is DFQATT and CDR2 SNEGSKA. The V and J ends are trimmed by 2 bases and 3 bases, leaving 16 bases between them. Reading from cysteine to phenylalanine, the CDR3 counts 15 amino acids. The retained sequence is limited to the CDR3, 45 bases, with the frame set at the first base. Library prep was done by multiplex PCR. Sequencing was carried out with an Illumina HiSeq 2500. TCRbeta libraries were constructed through three rounds of nested PCR with primers (Table S4) according to protocols adapted from ARM-PCR. Before sequencing, PCR products of 200-500 bp were excised from the gel and purified with the QIAquick gel extraction kit. In the source study's methods: Trimmomatic was used to clean the reads, FLASH was used to merge the reads into complete CDR3 sequences, and MiTCR was used to assign the reads to V(D)J germline segments. VDJtools was used to compute clonal diversity as the inverse Simpson's index. In-frame sequences lacking a premature stop codon were counted as productive reads. The public reads were run again by TCRdb, first through fastp at Q25 and then through MiXCR, and only productive beta chains were kept. Merged by CDR3 protein, the rows form single entries marked with the most common genes and DNA. TCRdb, not the original authors, processed these V and J calls. Present in this sample are 120,000 or so distinct CDR3 sequences, roughly 64% of which were seen just once. The leading ten clones occupy around 13% of the sample.

RNA was extracted from bulk unsorted tissue and checked for quality with a NanoDrop ND-1000 and an Agilent 2100. The donors were newly diagnosed lung cancer patients admitted for thoracic surgery in China from August to November 2014 who had not received prior chemotherapy. The study excluded patients who had received radiotherapy or chemotherapy before or who had another cancer at the same time. Pieces of surgical tissue measuring about 1-2.1 cm3 were kept in RNAlater solution and held at -80 degrees C until needed. The paper as a whole reports these results and caveats: Younger patients had significantly higher TCR diversity, and higher tumor TCR diversity was associated with shorter overall and disease-free survival. A significantly larger cumulative share of the repertoire was made up by the top 100 clones in normal lung than in tumor tissue. TCR diversity (inverse Simpson) was significantly higher in tumor than in normal lung tissue (around 460 vs 160, P = 0.0075, Mann-Whitney U test). Only around 14 patients were in the cohort, and the authors stated that larger samples and more detailed clinical data are needed. Because peripheral blood was not sequenced, blood TCRbeta repertoires in the lung cancer patients of the study were not examined. Neither the sequencing platform nor unique molecular identifiers are mentioned in the methods.

Sequenced input: lung tumor tissue. The sequence was collected from a man aged 25 to 45 with non-small cell lung cancer. The chain uses TRBV20-1 and TRBJ1-1; matching of 5 bases hints at TRBD1 as the D gene. This receptor carries the CDR3 CSARSRLGGDTEAFF. The sequenced DNA is TGCAGTGCTAGAAGCCGTCTTGGAGGGGACACTGAAGCTTTCTTT.